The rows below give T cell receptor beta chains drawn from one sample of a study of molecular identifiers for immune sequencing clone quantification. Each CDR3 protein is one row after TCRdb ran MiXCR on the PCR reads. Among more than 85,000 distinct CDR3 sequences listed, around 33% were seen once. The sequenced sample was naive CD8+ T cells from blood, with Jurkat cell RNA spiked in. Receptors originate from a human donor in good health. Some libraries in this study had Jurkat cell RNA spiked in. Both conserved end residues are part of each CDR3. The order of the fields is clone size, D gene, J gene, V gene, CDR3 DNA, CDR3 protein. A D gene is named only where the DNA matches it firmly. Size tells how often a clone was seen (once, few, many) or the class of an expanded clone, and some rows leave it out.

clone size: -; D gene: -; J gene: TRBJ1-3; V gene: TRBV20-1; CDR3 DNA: TGCAGTGCTGGATCAGGGACCTCTGGAAACACCATATATTTT; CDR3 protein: CSAGSGTSGNTIYF
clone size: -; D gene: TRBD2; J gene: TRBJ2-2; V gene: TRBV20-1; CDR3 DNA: TGCAGAGCGACTTTTCGACTAGCCTCCGGGGAGCTGTTTTTT; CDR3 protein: CRATFRLASGELFF
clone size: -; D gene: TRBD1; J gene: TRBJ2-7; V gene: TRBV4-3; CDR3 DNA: TGCGCCAGCAGCCAACCCGGGACAGGGGCCAACGAGCAGTACTTC; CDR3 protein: CASSQPGTGANEQYF
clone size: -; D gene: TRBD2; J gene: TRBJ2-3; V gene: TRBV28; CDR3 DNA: TGTGCCAGCAGTTTATTCAGCGGGAGGTTCACAGATACGCAGTATTTT; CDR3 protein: CASSLFSGRFTDTQYF
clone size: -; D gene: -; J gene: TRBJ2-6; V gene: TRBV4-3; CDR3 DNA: TGCGCCAGCAGCCATCATACCCCTGGGGCCAACGTCCTGACTTTC; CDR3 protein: CASSHHTPGANVLTF
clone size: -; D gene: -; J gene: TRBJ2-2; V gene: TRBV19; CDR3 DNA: TGTGCCAGTAGTATGTTGGCCATGGGGGCCGGGGAGCTGTTTTTT; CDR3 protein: CASSMLAMGAGELFF
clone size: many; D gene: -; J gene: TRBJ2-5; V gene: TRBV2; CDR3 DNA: TGTGCCAGGCGGGACCTTCAAGAGACCCAGTACTTC; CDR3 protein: CARRDLQETQYF
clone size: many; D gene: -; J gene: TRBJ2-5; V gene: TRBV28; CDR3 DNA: TGTGCCACCCAGTTTCAGGTGGGGGATGAAGAGACCCAGTACTTC; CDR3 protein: CATQFQVGDEETQYF
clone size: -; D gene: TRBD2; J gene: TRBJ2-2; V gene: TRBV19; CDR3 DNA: TGTGCCAGTAGTATTGGGTTAGCGGGAGGCCTATCGAACACCGGGGAGCTGTTTTTT; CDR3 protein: CASSIGLAGGLSNTGELFF
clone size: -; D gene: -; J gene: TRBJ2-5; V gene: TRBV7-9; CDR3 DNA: TGTGCCAGCAGCACCATGAAAGAGACCCAGTACTTC; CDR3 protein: CASSTMKETQYF
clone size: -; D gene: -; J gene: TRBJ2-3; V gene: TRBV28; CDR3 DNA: TGTGCCAGCAGCATATGGAGAATGGCAATAGATACGCAGTATTTT; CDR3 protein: CASSIWRMAIDTQYF
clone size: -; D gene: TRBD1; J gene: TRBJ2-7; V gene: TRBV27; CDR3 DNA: TGTGCCAGCAGTTTAAGGACAGGGGCCTACGAGCAGTACTTC; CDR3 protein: CASSLRTGAYEQYF
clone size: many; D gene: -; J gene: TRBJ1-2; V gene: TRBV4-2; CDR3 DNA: TGTGCCAGCAGCCAAGAAACAGGGAACTATGGCTACACCTTC; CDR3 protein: CASSQETGNYGYTF
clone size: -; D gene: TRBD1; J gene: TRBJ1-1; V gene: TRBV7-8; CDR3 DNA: TGTGCCAGCAGCTTCGAAGGGGGCGGGGGGACTGAAGCTTTCTTT; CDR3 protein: CASSFEGGGGTEAFF
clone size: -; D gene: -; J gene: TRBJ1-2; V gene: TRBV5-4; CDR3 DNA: TGTGCCAGCAGATACAGGGATGGCTATGGCTACACCTTC; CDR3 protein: CASRYRDGYGYTF
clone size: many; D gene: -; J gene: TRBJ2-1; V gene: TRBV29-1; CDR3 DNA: TGCAGCGTTGACCGTGGCTTCTCCTACAATGAGCAGTTCTTC; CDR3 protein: CSVDRGFSYNEQFF
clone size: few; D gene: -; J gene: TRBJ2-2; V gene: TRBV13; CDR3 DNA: TGTGCCAGCAGCTTAACGGGATACGCGAACACCGGGGAGCTGTTTTTT; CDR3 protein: CASSLTGYANTGELFF
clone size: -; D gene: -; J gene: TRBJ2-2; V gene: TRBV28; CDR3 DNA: TGTGCCGGCAGGGGGGCCGGGGAGCTGTTTTTT; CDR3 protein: CAGRGAGELFF
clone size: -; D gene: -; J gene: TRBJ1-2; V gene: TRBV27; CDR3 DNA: TGTGCCAGCAGTCGATTTGCCCAGACGCCCAACTATGGCTACACCTTC; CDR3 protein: CASSRFAQTPNYGYTF
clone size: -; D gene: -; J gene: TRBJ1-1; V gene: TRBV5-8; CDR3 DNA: TGTGCCAGCAGCTTGGCCCCGAGGACAGTTCTTTTGCGGCATCGTGAAGCTTTCTTT; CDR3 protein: CASSLAPRTVLLRHREAFF
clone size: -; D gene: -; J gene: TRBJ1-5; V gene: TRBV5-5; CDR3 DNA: TGTGCCAGCAGCTTGGGAAGGAGTAGCAATCAGCCCCAGCATTTT; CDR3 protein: CASSLGRSSNQPQHF
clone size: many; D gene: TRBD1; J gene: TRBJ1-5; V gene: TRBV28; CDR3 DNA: TGTGCCAGCAGTTTAAGTCCGCATGACAGGGATATACGTAGCAATCAGCCCCAGCATTTT; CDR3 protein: CASSLSPHDRDIRSNQPQHF
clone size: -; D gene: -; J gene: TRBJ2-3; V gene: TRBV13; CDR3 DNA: TGTGCCAGCAGCTTAGGGCTAGAGGGACTCCGCACAGATACGCAGTATTTT; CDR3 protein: CASSLGLEGLRTDTQYF
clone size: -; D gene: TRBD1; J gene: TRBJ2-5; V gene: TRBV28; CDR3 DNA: TGTGCCTCCCGGGACAGCCAAGAGACCCAGTACTTC; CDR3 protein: CASRDSQETQYF
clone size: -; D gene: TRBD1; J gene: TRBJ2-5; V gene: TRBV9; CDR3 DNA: TGTGCCAGCAGCGGGACAGGGAGGTGGGAGACCCAGTACTTC; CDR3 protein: CASSGTGRWETQYF
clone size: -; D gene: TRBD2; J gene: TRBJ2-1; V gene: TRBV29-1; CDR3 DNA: TGCAGCGTTGAAGATCCCTTAACTAGCGGGCAGTTCTTC; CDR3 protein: CSVEDPLTSGQFF
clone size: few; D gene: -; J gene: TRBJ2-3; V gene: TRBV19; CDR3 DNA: TGTGCCAGTAGTATACTGCCCACAGATACGCAGTATTTT; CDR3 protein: CASSILPTDTQYF
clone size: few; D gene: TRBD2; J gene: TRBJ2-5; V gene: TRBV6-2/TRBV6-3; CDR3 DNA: TGTGCCAGCAGTTACGATTGGGAGGGCCCCCCACAAGAGACCCAGTACTTC; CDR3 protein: CASSYDWEGPPQETQYF
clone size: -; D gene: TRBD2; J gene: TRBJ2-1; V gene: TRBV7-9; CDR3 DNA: TGTGCCAGCAGCCCGGGACTAGCCTATGAGCAGTTCTTC; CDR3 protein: CASSPGLAYEQFF
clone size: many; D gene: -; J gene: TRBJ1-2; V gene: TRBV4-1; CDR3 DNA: TGCGCCAGCAGCCAAGGACAGGAGAACTATGGCTACACCTTC; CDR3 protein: CASSQGQENYGYTF
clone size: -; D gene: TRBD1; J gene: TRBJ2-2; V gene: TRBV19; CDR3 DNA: TGTGCCAGTAGGGACAAGACAGGGTCCGCCGGGGAGCTGTTTTTT; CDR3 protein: CASRDKTGSAGELFF
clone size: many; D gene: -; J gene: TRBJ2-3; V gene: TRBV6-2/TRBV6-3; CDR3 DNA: TGTGCCAGCAGTTATGACCGGGACTCCTACCCTACAGATACGCAGTATTTT; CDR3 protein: CASSYDRDSYPTDTQYF
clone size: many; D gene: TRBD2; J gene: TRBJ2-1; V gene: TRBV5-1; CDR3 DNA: TGCGCCAGCAGCCCGGTAGGACGGGCTAGCGGGAAAGTAAACGGTGAGCAGTTCTTC; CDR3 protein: CASSPVGRASGKVNGEQFF
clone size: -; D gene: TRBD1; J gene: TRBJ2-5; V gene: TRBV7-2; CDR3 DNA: TGTGCCAGCAGCCCACAGGGGCAAGAGACCCAGTACTTC; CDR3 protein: CASSPQGQETQYF
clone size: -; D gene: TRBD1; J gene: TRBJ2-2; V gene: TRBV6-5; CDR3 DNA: TGTTCCAGCAGGTCGACAGGGGGGGGGGAGCTGTTTTTT; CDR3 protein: CSSRSTGGGELFF
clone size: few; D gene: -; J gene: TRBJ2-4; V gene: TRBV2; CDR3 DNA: TGTGCCAGCAGTTCTAGCGCCCTAAACATTCAGTACTTC; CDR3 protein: CASSSSALNIQYF
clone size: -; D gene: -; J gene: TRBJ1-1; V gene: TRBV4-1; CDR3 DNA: TGCGCCGGCAGAATGGGGGACACTGAAGCTTTCTTT; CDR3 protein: CAGRMGDTEAFF
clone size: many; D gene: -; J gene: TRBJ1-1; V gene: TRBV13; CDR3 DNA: TGTGCCAGTGAACAGGGACTGGTGACTGAAGCTTTCTTT; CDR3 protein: CASEQGLVTEAFF
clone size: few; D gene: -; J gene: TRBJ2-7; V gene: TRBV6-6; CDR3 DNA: TGTGCCAGCAGTTACTCGTACAGGGTGTCCGCCGAGCAGTACTTC; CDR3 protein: CASSYSYRVSAEQYF
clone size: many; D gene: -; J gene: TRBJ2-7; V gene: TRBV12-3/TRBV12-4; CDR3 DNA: TGTGCCAGCAGTTTTGTCCAGTCCGAGCAGTACTTC; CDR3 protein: CASSFVQSEQYF
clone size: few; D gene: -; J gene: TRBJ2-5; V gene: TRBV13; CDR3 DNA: TGTGCCAGCAGCTTAGAACAGACAGAGACCCAGTACTTC; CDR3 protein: CASSLEQTETQYF
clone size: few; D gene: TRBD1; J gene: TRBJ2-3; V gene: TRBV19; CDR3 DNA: TGTGCCAGTAGTACCGACAGGGGCTTGCCAGATACGCGGTATTTT; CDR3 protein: CASSTDRGLPDTRYF
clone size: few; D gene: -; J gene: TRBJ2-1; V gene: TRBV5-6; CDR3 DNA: TGTGCCAGCAGCTTGGTTTCAGGGGACGAGACCCAGTTCTTC; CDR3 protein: CASSLVSGDETQFF
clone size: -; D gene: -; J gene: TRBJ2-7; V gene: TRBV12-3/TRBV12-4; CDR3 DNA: TGTGCCAGCAGCCGAGGGGATTCCTGCGAGCAGTACTTC; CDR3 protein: CASSRGDSCEQYF
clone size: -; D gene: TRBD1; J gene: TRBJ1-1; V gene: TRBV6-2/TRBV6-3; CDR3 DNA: TGTGCCAGCAGTTACTCCGGGACAGACAACATGAACACTGAAGCTTTCTTT; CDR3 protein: CASSYSGTDNMNTEAFF
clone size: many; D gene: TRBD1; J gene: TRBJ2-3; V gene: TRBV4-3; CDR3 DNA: TGCGCCAGCAGCCCGTACAGGGGAAGAGGCACAGATACGCAGTATTTT; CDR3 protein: CASSPYRGRGTDTQYF
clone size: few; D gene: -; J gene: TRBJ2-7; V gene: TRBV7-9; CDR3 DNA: TGTGCCAGCAGCATGAGCGGCTCTAGCTCCTACGAGCAGTACTTC; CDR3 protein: CASSMSGSSSYEQYF
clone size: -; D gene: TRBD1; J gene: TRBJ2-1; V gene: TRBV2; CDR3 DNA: TGTGCCAGCGTTCGGGACAGCTCCTACAATGAGCAGTTCTTC; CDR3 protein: CASVRDSSYNEQFF
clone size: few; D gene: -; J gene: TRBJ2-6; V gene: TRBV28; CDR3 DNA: TGTGCCAGCAGCATAGGGACTTTCCCTGGGGCCAACGTCCTGACTTTC; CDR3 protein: CASSIGTFPGANVLTF
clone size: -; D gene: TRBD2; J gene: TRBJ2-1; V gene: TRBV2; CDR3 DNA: TGTGCCAGCCTACCCCTTTGGGGGGTAGCGGGAGCCCTATCCTACAATGCGCAGTTCTTC; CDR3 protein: CASLPLWGVAGALSYNAQFF
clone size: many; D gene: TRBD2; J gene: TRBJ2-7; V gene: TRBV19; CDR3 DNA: TGTGCCAGTAGTAGCAGTGGTAGCGGGAGCCACGAGCAGTACTTC; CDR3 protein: CASSSSGSGSHEQYF
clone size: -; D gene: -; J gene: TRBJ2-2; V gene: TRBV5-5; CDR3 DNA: TGTGCCAGCAGCCAATGGGACGGTACGACCGGGGAGCTGTTTTTT; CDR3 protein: CASSQWDGTTGELFF
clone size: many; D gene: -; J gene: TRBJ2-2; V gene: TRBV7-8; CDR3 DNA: TGTGCCAGCAGCCTAAATCGCGGGACGACCAACACCGGGGAGCTGTTTTTT; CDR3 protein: CASSLNRGTTNTGELFF
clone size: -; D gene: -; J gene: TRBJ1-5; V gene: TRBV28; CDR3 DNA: TGTGCCAGCAGTTCGCCCCGCGGCAGGGGTTTCAATCAGCCCCAGCATTTT; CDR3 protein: CASSSPRGRGFNQPQHF
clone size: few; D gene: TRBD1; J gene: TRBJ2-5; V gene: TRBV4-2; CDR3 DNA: TGTGCCAGCAGCCAAGAGGGGCCCAGGGGGGAGACCCAGTACTTC; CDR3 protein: CASSQEGPRGETQYF
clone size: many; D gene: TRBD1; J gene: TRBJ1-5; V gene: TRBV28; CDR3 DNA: TGTGCCAGCAGCAAAGACAGGGACCAGCCCCAGCATTTT; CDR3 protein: CASSKDRDQPQHF
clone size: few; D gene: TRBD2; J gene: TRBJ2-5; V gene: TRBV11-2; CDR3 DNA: TGTGCCAGCAGCTTAGCGGGAGGGCCGGAGACCCAGTACTTC; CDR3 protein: CASSLAGGPETQYF
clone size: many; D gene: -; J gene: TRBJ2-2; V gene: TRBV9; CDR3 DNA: TGTGCCAGCAGCGTAGGAGGCGATACCGGGGAGCTGTTTTTT; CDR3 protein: CASSVGGDTGELFF
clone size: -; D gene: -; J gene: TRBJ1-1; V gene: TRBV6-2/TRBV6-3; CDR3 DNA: TGTGCCAGCATACAACAGGGCGGCGCTGAAGCTTTCTTT; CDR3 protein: CASIQQGGAEAFF